The clone carrying this TCR beta chain was seen more than once but under ten times. Its antigen is not known. Trimming pared 5 bases from V and 8 bases from J, leaving 15 bases between. This CDR3 spans 13 amino acids. Germline values: CDR1 SGHAT, CDR2 FQNNGV. These data come from a study of spatial heterogeneity in lung cancer. Whole-study results and caveats: Ubiquitous expanded tumor TCRs were observed in blood more at resection than follow-up.

TCR cDNA molecules were tagged individually, and each one carried a unique molecular identifier. TCRdb reprocessed the 5' RACE reads with MiXCR, giving one entry per CDR3 protein. The table has around 63,000 distinct CDR3 sequences, about 8% seen once; the top ten hold more than 13%. The time point denotes: sample taken at primary tumor resection. The input material, whole RNA from tumor, nontumor lung or frozen PBMC, was sequenced unsorted. The gene calls are TRBV11-2 and TRBJ1-2; possible D gene TRBD1, 5 bases. Here the sequenced sample was PBMCs, taken at surgery. This TCR derives from a female donor with early-stage non-small cell lung cancer. CDR3: CASSPWGGGGYTF. The CDR3 DNA sequence: TGTGCCAGCAGCCCCTGGGGGGGAGGAGGCTACACCTTC.